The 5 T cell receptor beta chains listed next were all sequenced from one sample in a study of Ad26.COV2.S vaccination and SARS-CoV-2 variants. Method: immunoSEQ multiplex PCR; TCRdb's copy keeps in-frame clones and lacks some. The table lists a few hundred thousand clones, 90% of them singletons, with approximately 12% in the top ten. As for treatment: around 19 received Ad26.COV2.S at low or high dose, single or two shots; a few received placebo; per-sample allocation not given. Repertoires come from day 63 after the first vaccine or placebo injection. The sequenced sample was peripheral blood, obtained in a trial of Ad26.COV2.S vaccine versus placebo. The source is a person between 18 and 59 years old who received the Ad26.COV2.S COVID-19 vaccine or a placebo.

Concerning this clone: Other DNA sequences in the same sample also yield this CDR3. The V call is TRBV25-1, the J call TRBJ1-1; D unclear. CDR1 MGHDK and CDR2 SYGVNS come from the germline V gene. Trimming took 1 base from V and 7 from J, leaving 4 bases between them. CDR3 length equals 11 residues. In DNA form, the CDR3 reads TGTGCCAGCAGTGAATTAGGTGAAGCTTTCTTT. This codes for CASSELGEAFF.

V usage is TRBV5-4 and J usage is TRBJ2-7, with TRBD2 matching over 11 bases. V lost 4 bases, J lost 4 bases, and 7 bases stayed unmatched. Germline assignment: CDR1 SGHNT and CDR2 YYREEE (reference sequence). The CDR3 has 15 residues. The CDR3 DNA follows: TGTGCCAGCAGCCCGACTAGCGGGAAAATTTACGAGCAGTACTTC. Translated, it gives CASSPTSGKIYEQYF.

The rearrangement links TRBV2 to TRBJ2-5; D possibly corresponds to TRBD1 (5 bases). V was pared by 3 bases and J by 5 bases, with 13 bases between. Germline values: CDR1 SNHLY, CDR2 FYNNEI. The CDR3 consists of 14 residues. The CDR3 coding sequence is TGTGCCAGCAGTGAGTACGCACACAGGGAGACCCAGTACTTC. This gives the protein CASSEYAHRETQYF.

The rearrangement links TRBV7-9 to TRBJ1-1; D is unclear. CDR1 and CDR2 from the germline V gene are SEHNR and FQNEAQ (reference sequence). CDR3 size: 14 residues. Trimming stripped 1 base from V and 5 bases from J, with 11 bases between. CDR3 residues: CASSLDFVGTEAFF. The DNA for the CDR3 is TGTGCCAGCAGCTTAGATTTTGTAGGGACTGAAGCTTTCTTT.

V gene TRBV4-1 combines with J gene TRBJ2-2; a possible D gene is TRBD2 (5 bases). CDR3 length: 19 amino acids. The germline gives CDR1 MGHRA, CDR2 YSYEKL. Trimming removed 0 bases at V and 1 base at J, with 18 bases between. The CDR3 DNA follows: TGCGCCAGCAGCCAAGAACGTTTTACCCCGGACTTGAACACCGGGGAGCTGTTTTTT. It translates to CASSQERFTPDLNTGELFF.